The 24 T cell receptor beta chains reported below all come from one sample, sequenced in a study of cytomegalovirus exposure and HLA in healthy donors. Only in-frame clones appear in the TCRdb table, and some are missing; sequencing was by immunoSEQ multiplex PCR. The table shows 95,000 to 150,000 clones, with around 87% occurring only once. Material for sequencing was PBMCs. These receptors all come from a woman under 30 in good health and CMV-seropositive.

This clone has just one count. CDR3 coding DNA: TGTGCCAGCACCAAGGGGGCCCGCCAAGAGACCCAGTACTTC. Translation: CASTKGARQETQYF. This chain joins TRBV11-2 and TRBJ2-5, with TRBD1 matching over 7 bases. This CDR3 has 14 residues. V gave up 7 bases and J gave up 1 base; unmatched junction bases: 6. The germline V gene has CDR1 SGHAT and CDR2 FQNNGV. The whole variable domain, remainder taken from reference TRBV11-2 and TRBJ2-5, is EAGVAQSPRYKIIEKRQSVAFWCNPISGHATLYWYQQILGQGPKLLIQFQNNGVVDDSQLPKDRFSAERLKGVDSTLKIQPAKLEDSAVYLCASTKGARQETQYFGPGTRLLVL.

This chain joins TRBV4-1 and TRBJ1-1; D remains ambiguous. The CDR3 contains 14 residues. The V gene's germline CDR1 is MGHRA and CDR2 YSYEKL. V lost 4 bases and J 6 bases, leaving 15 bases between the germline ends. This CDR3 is CASSLGVAGPEAFF. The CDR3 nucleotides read TGCGCCAGCAGCCTCGGGGTCGCGGGTCCTGAAGCTTTCTTT.

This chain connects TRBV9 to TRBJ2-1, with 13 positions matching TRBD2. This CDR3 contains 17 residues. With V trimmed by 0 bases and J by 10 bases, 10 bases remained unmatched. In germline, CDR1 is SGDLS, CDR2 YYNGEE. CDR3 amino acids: CASSVGLLAGGVGEQFF. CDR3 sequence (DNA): TGTGCCAGCAGCGTAGGCCTACTAGCGGGGGGGGTAGGGGAGCAGTTCTTC. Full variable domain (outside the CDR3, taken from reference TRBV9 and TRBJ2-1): DSGVTQTPKHLITATGQRVTLRCSPRSGDLSVYWYQQSLDQGLQFLIQYYNGEERAKGNILERFSAQQFPDLHSELNLSSLELGDSALYFCASSVGLLAGGVGEQFFGPGTRLTVL.

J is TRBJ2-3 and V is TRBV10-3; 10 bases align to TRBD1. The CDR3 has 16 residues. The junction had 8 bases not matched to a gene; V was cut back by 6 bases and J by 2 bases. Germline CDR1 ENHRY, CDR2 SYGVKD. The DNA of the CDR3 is TGTGCCATCAGGACCGGGACAGGGGCTTCCACAGATACGCAGTATTTT. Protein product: CAIRTGTGASTDTQYF.

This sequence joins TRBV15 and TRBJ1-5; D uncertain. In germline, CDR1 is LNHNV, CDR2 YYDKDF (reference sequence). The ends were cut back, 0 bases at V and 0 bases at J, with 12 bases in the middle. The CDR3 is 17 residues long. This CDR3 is CATSRDVNLYSNQPQHF. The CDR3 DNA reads TGTGCCACCAGCAGAGATGTGAACCTCTATAGCAATCAGCCCCAGCATTTT. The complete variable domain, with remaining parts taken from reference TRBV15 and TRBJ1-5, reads DAMVIQNPRYQVTQFGKPVTLSCSQTLNHNVMYWYQQKSSQAPKLLFHYYDKDFNNEADTPDNFQSRRPNTSFCFLDIRSPGLGDTAMYLCATSRDVNLYSNQPQHFGDGTRLSIL.

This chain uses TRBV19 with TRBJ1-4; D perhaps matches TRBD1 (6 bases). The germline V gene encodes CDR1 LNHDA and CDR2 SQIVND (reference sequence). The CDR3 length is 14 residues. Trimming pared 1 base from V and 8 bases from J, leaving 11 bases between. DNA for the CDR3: TGTGCCAGTAGTATAGGCCAGGGGTGGGAAAAACTGTTTTTT. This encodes CASSIGQGWEKLFF.

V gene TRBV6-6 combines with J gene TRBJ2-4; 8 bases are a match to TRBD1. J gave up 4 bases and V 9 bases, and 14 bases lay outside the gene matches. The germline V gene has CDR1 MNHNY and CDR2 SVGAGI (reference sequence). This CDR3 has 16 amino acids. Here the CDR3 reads CASSEQGGQGKNIQYF. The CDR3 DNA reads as TGTGCCAGTTCTGAGCAGGGTGGACAGGGAAAAAACATTCAGTACTTC.

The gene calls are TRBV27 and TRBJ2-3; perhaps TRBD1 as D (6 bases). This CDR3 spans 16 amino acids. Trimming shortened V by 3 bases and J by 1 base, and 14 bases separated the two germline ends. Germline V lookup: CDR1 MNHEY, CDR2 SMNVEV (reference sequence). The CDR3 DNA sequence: TGTGCCAGCAGTTTTCAGGGGCCGGCGGGCACAGATACGCAGTATTTT. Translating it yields CASSFQGPAGTDTQYF.

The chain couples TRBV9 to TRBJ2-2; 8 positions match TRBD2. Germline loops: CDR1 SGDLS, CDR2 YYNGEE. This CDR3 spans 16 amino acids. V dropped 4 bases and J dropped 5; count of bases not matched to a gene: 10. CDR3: CASSPQSGRGTGELFF. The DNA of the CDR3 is TGTGCCAGCAGCCCGCAGAGCGGGAGAGGGACCGGGGAGCTGTTTTTT. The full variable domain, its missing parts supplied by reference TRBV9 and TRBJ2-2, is DSGVTQTPKHLITATGQRVTLRCSPRSGDLSVYWYQQSLDQGLQFLIQYYNGEERAKGNILERFSAQQFPDLHSELNLSSLELGDSALYFCASSPQSGRGTGELFFGEGSRLTVL.

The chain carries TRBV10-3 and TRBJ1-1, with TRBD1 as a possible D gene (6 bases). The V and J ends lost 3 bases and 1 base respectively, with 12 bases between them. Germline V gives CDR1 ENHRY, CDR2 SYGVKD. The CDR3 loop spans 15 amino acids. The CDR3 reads CAISDTGKANTEAFF. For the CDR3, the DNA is TGTGCCATCAGTGATACAGGGAAGGCGAACACTGAAGCTTTCTTT.

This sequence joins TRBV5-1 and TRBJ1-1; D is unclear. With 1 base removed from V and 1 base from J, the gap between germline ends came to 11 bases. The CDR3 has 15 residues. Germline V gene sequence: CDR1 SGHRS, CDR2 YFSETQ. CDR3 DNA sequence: TGCGCCAGCAGCTTGTTATTGGCCGAGAACACTGAAGCTTTCTTT. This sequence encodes CASSLLLAENTEAFF.

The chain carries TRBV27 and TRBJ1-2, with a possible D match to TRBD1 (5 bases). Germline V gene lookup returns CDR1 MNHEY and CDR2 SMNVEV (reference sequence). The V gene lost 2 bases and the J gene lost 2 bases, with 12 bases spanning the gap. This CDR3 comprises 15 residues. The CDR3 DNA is TGTGCCAGCAGTTTAGGGCAGGGAACCAACTATGGCTACACCTTC. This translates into CASSLGQGTNYGYTF.

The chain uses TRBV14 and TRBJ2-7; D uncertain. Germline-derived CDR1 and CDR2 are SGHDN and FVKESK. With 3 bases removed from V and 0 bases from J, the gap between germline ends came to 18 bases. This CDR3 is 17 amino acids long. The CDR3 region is CASSHGEGRLLSYEQYF. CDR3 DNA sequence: TGTGCCAGCAGCCACGGAGAAGGCCGACTCCTCTCCTACGAGCAGTACTTC.

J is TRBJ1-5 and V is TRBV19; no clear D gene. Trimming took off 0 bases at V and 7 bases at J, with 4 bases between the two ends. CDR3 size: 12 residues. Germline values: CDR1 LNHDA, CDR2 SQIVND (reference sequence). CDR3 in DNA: TGTGCCAGTAGTATAGACAGACAGCCCCAGCATTTT. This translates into CASSIDRQPQHF.

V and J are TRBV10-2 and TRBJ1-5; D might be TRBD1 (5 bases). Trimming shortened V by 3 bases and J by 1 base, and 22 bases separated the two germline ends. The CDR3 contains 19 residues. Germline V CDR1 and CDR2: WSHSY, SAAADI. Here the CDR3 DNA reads TGCGCCAGCAGTGAATCTCCCCCTTGGGCAGGGTCGAGCAATCAGCCCCAGCATTTT. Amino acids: CASSESPPWAGSSNQPQHF.

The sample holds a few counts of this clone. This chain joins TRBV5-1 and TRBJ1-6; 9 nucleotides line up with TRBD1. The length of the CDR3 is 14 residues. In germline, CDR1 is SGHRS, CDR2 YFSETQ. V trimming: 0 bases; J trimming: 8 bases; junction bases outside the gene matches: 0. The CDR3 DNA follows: TGCGCCAGCAGCTTGGACAGGGGGCATTCACCCCTCCACTTT. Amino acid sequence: CASSLDRGHSPLHF.

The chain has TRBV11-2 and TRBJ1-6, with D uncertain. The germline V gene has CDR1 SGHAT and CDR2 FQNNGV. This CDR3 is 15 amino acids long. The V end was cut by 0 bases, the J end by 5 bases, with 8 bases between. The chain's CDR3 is CASSLDRSNNSPLHF. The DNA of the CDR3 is TGTGCCAGCAGCTTAGACAGGTCTAATAATTCACCCCTCCACTTT.

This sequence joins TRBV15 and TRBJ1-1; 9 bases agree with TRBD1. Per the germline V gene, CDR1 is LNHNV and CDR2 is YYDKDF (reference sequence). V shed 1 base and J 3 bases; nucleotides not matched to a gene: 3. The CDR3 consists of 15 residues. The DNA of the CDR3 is TGTGCCACCAGCAGAGGGGACAGGGCGGACACTGAAGCTTTCTTT. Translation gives CATSRGDRADTEAFF.

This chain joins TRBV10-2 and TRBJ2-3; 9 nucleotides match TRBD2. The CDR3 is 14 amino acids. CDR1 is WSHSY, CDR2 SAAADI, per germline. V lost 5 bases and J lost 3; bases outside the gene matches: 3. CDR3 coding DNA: TGCGCCAGCAGTCCGACTAGCGGTACAGATACGCAGTATTTT. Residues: CASSPTSGTDTQYF.

The CDR3 DNA is TGTGCCAGCAGCTTCCGGACAGACATTGGTGAGCAGTTCTTC. This codes for CASSFRTDIGEQFF. The chain employs TRBV7-9 and TRBJ2-1; D may be TRBD1 (6 bases). V was pared by 3 bases and J by 9 bases, with 15 bases between. Germline V gene lookup returns CDR1 SEHNR and CDR2 FQNEAQ (reference sequence). The CDR3 is 14 amino acids.

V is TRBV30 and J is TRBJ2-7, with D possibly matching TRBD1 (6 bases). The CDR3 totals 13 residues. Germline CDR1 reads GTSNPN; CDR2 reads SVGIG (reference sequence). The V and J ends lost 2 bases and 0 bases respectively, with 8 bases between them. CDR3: CAWSRGFSYEQYF. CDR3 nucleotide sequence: TGTGCCTGGAGTAGGGGGTTCTCCTACGAGCAGTACTTC.

As DNA, the CDR3 is TGTGCCAGCTCACCACGATCCGGGACAGGGAATGAAAAACTGTTTTTT. It codes for CASSPRSGTGNEKLFF. The chain combines TRBV18 with TRBJ1-4; 9 nucleotides agree with TRBD1. Germline CDR1 KGHSH, CDR2 LQKENI. This CDR3 region has 16 residues. With 1 base clipped from V and 5 bases from J, the junction kept 5 bases outside the gene matches.

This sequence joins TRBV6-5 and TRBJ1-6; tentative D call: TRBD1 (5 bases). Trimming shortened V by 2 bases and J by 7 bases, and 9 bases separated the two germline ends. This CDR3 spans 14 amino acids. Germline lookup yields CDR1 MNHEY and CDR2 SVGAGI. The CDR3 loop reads CASSYTGSNSPLHF. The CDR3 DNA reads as TGTGCCAGCAGTTACACAGGAAGCAATTCACCCCTCCACTTT.

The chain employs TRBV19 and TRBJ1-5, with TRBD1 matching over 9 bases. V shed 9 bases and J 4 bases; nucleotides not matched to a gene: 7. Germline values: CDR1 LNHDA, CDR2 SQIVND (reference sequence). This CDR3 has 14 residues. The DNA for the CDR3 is TGTGCCAGCCGCGGGACAGGGCTGAATCAGCCCCAGCATTTT. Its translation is CASRGTGLNQPQHF.